The following is a TCR beta chain sequence with its context. This entry comes from a study of blood T cell repertoires in COVID-19. The CDR3 contains 14 residues. The V end lost 9 bases, the J end lost 0 bases, and 15 bases lay between the germline ends. In germline, CDR1 is SNHLY, CDR2 FYNNEI. Sequenced by immunoSEQ multiplex PCR; TCRdb stores in-frame clones only, minus some. The sample has about 380,000 clones; about 90% are singletons. The chain uses TRBV2 and TRBJ2-7; weak D call: TRBD2 (5 bases). The sequencing sample was made of PBMCs or T cells enriched from blood (not recorded which). This TCR derives from a man aged 30-40 years who had recovered from COVID-19. The CDR3 DNA follows: TGTGCCAGTTTAGGGCCGGGGAGCTCCTACGAGCAGTACTTC. Translating gives CASLGPGSSYEQYF.